The clone carrying this TCR beta chain was observed many times. No antigen is known for it. This sample was taken from a study of T cells after yellow fever vaccination. Study-level findings and limits: The study re-detected most primary-vaccination clones after the booster (under 97% CD4, roughly 88% CD8).

One entry per CDR3 protein results from TCRdb running MiXCR on the 5' RACE reads. This table holds some 350,000 distinct CDR3 sequences, about 8.7% found once. The sequenced sample was PBMCs, obtained on the day of the first yellow fever vaccination. This TCR was sampled from a man aged 18-30 years who received the YFV17D yellow fever vaccine.

The CDR3 nucleotides are TGCGCCAGCAGCCCGGGACAGATTAGCAATCAGCCCCAGCATTTT. This codes for CASSPGQISNQPQHF. This sequence joins TRBV5-1 and TRBJ1-5; 7 positions match TRBD1. Trimming cost V 4 bases and J 0 bases; bases outside gene matches: 4. This CDR3 has 15 residues. CDR1 and CDR2 from the germline V gene are SGHRS and YFSETQ.